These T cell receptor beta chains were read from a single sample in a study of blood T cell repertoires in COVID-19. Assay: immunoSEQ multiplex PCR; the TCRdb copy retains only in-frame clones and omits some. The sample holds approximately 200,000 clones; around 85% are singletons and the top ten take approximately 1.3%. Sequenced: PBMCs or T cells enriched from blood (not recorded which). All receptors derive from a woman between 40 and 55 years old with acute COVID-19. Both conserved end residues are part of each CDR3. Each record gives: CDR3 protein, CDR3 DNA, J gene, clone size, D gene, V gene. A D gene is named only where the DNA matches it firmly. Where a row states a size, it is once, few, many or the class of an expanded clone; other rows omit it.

cdr3_aa: CATQPGLASTDTQYF
cdr3_nt: TGTGCCACTCAACCGGGACTAGCCTCCACAGATACGCAGTATTTT
j_call: TRBJ2-3
clone_size: once
d_call: TRBD2
v_call: TRBV19

cdr3_aa: CASSWGTGAGANVLTF
cdr3_nt: TGTGCCAGCAGCTGGGGGACAGGGGCCGGGGCCAACGTCCTGACTTTC
j_call: TRBJ2-6
clone_size: NA
d_call: TRBD1
v_call: TRBV5-6

cdr3_aa: CASSESGGGNEKLFF
cdr3_nt: TGTGCCAGCAGTGAATCTGGGGGCGGGAATGAAAAACTGTTTTTT
j_call: TRBJ1-4
clone_size: NA
d_call: NA
v_call: TRBV2

cdr3_aa: CASSSRQGIYGYTF
cdr3_nt: TGTGCCAGCAGTTCCCGACAGGGAATCTATGGCTACACCTTC
j_call: TRBJ1-2
clone_size: once
d_call: TRBD1
v_call: TRBV28

cdr3_aa: CASSESRGLANYGYTF
cdr3_nt: TGTGCCAGCAGTGAATCTAGGGGCCTAGCTAACTATGGCTACACCTTC
j_call: TRBJ1-2
clone_size: few
d_call: NA
v_call: TRBV6-1

cdr3_aa: CARRVGRTQPQHF
cdr3_nt: TGTGCCAGGAGGGTTGGACGGACTCAGCCCCAGCATTTT
j_call: TRBJ1-5
clone_size: NA
d_call: NA
v_call: TRBV27

cdr3_aa: CASSRYNEQFF
cdr3_nt: TGTGCCAGCAGCCGTTACAATGAGCAGTTCTTC
j_call: TRBJ2-1
clone_size: NA
d_call: NA
v_call: TRBV7-9

cdr3_aa: CAWALRERETQYF
cdr3_nt: TGTGCCTGGGCTCTAAGAGAGAGGGAGACCCAGTACTTC
j_call: TRBJ2-5
clone_size: NA
d_call: NA
v_call: TRBV30

cdr3_aa: CSAPQQDGYTF
cdr3_nt: TGCAGTGCCCCCCAACAGGATGGCTACACCTTC
j_call: TRBJ1-2
clone_size: NA
d_call: NA
v_call: TRBV20-1

cdr3_aa: CASNLAGGMEDTQYF
cdr3_nt: TGTGCCAGCAATCTAGCGGGAGGAATGGAGGATACGCAGTATTTT
j_call: TRBJ2-3
clone_size: once
d_call: TRBD2
v_call: TRBV6-5

cdr3_aa: CSASWASGVQETQYF
cdr3_nt: TGCAGTGCTAGTTGGGCTAGCGGAGTCCAAGAGACCCAGTACTTC
j_call: TRBJ2-5
clone_size: NA
d_call: TRBD2
v_call: TRBV20-1

cdr3_aa: CASSSQIYEQYF
cdr3_nt: TGTGCCAGCAGTTCACAGATCTACGAGCAGTACTTC
j_call: TRBJ2-7
clone_size: NA
d_call: NA
v_call: TRBV6-2/TRBV6-3

cdr3_aa: CASSPTGSYGYTF
cdr3_nt: TGTGCCAGCAGCCCGACAGGGAGCTATGGCTACACCTTC
j_call: TRBJ1-2
clone_size: NA
d_call: TRBD1
v_call: TRBV7-9

cdr3_aa: CASGPGDTEAFF
cdr3_nt: TGCGCAAGTGGTCCGGGTGACACTGAAGCTTTCTTT
j_call: TRBJ1-1
clone_size: NA
d_call: NA
v_call: TRBV5-1

cdr3_aa: CAWSETLGGTGGYTF
cdr3_nt: TGTGCCTGGAGTGAGACGCTGGGGGGAACGGGAGGCTACACCTTC
j_call: TRBJ1-2
clone_size: NA
d_call: NA
v_call: TRBV30

cdr3_aa: CASSLPGDGGYTF
cdr3_nt: TGTGCCAGCAGCTTGCCAGGGGATGGTGGCTACACCTTC
j_call: TRBJ1-2
clone_size: once
d_call: NA
v_call: TRBV5-6

cdr3_aa: CASSWVGVTEAFF
cdr3_nt: TGCGCCAGCAGCTGGGTAGGGGTTACTGAAGCTTTCTTT
j_call: TRBJ1-1
clone_size: NA
d_call: NA
v_call: TRBV5-1

cdr3_aa: CASSIAGNYGYTF
cdr3_nt: TGTGCCAGTAGTATCGCAGGCAACTATGGCTACACCTTC
j_call: TRBJ1-2
clone_size: NA
d_call: NA
v_call: TRBV19

cdr3_aa: CASTGRVRETQYF
cdr3_nt: TGTGCCAGCACCGGCAGGGTAAGGGAGACCCAGTACTTC
j_call: TRBJ2-5
clone_size: NA
d_call: NA
v_call: TRBV12-3/TRBV12-4

cdr3_aa: CASSGTRSGNEQFF
cdr3_nt: TGTGCCAGTTCCGGGACTAGGTCGGGGAATGAGCAGTTCTTC
j_call: TRBJ2-1
clone_size: NA
d_call: TRBD2
v_call: TRBV2

cdr3_aa: CASSPPGVGTQYF
cdr3_nt: TGTGCCAGCTCACCACCAGGGGTTGGGACCCAGTACTTC
j_call: TRBJ2-5
clone_size: once
d_call: NA
v_call: TRBV18

cdr3_aa: CASSPSEGSLGGYTF
cdr3_nt: TGCGCCAGCAGCCCTTCCGAGGGATCCCTAGGAGGGTACACCTTC
j_call: TRBJ1-2
clone_size: few
d_call: NA
v_call: TRBV5-1

cdr3_aa: CASSLVGGNGYTF
cdr3_nt: TGTGCCAGCAGCTTAGTGGGCGGGAATGGCTACACCTTC
j_call: TRBJ1-2
clone_size: NA
d_call: NA
v_call: TRBV11-3

cdr3_aa: CASRYPGTVNQPQHF
cdr3_nt: TGTGCCAGCAGGTACCCCGGGACAGTCAATCAGCCCCAGCATTTT
j_call: TRBJ1-5
clone_size: once
d_call: TRBD1
v_call: TRBV6-5

cdr3_aa: CASSPGTDYNEKLFF
cdr3_nt: TGTGCCAGCAGTCCCGGGACAGATTATAATGAAAAACTGTTTTTT
j_call: TRBJ1-4
clone_size: NA
d_call: TRBD1
v_call: TRBV2

cdr3_aa: CASGLGDRGAQDTQYF
cdr3_nt: TGTGCTAGTGGTTTGGGGGACAGGGGCGCCCAAGATACGCAGTATTTT
j_call: TRBJ2-3
clone_size: NA
d_call: TRBD1
v_call: TRBV12-5

cdr3_aa: CASSGGQGARNSPLHF
cdr3_nt: TGTGCCAGCAGCGGGGGACAGGGGGCGCGTAATTCACCCCTCCACTTT
j_call: TRBJ1-6
clone_size: NA
d_call: TRBD1
v_call: TRBV5-4

cdr3_aa: CASSPQGEIWDEKLFF
cdr3_nt: TGCGCCAGCAGCCCCCAGGGGGAGATTTGGGATGAAAAACTGTTTTTT
j_call: TRBJ1-4
clone_size: once
d_call: TRBD1
v_call: TRBV4-1

cdr3_aa: CARSLVTRTSGPTSRHEQYF
cdr3_nt: TGTGCCAGAAGCTTGGTCACCCGGACTAGCGGGCCGACTAGTCGCCACGAGCAGTACTTC
j_call: TRBJ2-7
clone_size: NA
d_call: TRBD2
v_call: TRBV5-3

cdr3_aa: CASSLGSGRAYGELFF
cdr3_nt: TGTGCCAGCAGCTTAGGATCCGGGAGGGCCTACGGGGAGCTGTTTTTT
j_call: TRBJ2-2
clone_size: once
d_call: TRBD2
v_call: TRBV7-9

cdr3_aa: CATSEPGGTEAFF
cdr3_nt: TGTGCCACCAGTGAGCCAGGGGGCACTGAAGCTTTCTTT
j_call: TRBJ1-1
clone_size: NA
d_call: TRBD1
v_call: TRBV24-1

cdr3_aa: CASSPPGVENTEAFF
cdr3_nt: TGTGCCAGCAGTCCCCCCGGGGTCGAGAACACTGAAGCTTTCTTT
j_call: TRBJ1-1
clone_size: NA
d_call: NA
v_call: TRBV5-8

cdr3_aa: CASSLQGAPYGYTF
cdr3_nt: TGTGCCAGCAGTCTACAGGGGGCCCCCTATGGCTACACCTTC
j_call: TRBJ1-2
clone_size: NA
d_call: TRBD1
v_call: TRBV28

cdr3_aa: CASSLGPVGQGVSPLHF
cdr3_nt: TGTGCCAGCAGCTTAGGGCCTGTCGGACAGGGGGTTTCACCCCTCCACTTT
j_call: TRBJ1-6
clone_size: NA
d_call: TRBD1
v_call: TRBV7-8

cdr3_aa: CASSFMRQGGYTF
cdr3_nt: TGTGCCAGCAGTTTTATGCGACAGGGGGGCTACACCTTC
j_call: TRBJ1-2
clone_size: NA
d_call: TRBD1
v_call: TRBV27

cdr3_aa: CASSKTSTGSYEQYF
cdr3_nt: TGTGCCAGTAGTAAAACGTCGACGGGCTCCTACGAGCAGTACTTC
j_call: TRBJ2-7
clone_size: NA
d_call: NA
v_call: TRBV19

cdr3_aa: CASSLDLGGILGYTF
cdr3_nt: TGTGCCAGCAGCTTAGATCTCGGGGGGATCTTAGGCTACACCTTC
j_call: TRBJ1-2
clone_size: NA
d_call: NA
v_call: TRBV7-9

cdr3_aa: CASSLAAGSTDTQYF
cdr3_nt: TGCGCCAGCAGCTTGGCAGCCGGGAGCACAGATACGCAGTATTTT
j_call: TRBJ2-3
clone_size: NA
d_call: NA
v_call: TRBV5-1

cdr3_aa: CASSLPPEQYF
cdr3_nt: TGTGCCAGCAGCCTTCCTCCCGAGCAGTACTTC
j_call: TRBJ2-7
clone_size: few
d_call: NA
v_call: TRBV25-1

cdr3_aa: CASRAGPHKSNQPQHF
cdr3_nt: TGTGCCAGTAGGGCGGGGCCCCATAAGAGCAATCAGCCCCAGCATTTT
j_call: TRBJ1-5
clone_size: NA
d_call: NA
v_call: TRBV19

cdr3_aa: CASSLKTGNQETQYF
cdr3_nt: TGTGCCAGCAGCCTTAAGACAGGCAACCAAGAGACCCAGTACTTC
j_call: TRBJ2-5
clone_size: NA
d_call: NA
v_call: TRBV3-1/TRBV3-2

cdr3_aa: CATSDLRGEAFF
cdr3_nt: TGTGCCACCAGTGATTTGAGGGGCGAAGCTTTCTTT
j_call: TRBJ1-1
clone_size: NA
d_call: NA
v_call: TRBV24-1

cdr3_aa: CASSSWGEGGLSNQPQHF
cdr3_nt: TGTGCCAGCAGCTCCTGGGGTGAAGGGGGCCTTAGCAATCAGCCCCAGCATTTT
j_call: TRBJ1-5
clone_size: once
d_call: TRBD1
v_call: TRBV7-2

cdr3_aa: CASSERGPYNSPLHF
cdr3_nt: TGTGCCAGCAGTGAGCGGGGGCCCTATAATTCACCCCTCCACTTT
j_call: TRBJ1-6
clone_size: NA
d_call: NA
v_call: TRBV6-1

cdr3_aa: CASSLGGVTEAFF
cdr3_nt: TGTGCCAGCAGCTTAGGCGGGGTTACTGAAGCTTTCTTT
j_call: TRBJ1-1
clone_size: NA
d_call: NA
v_call: TRBV11-3

cdr3_aa: CASSPLRSTDTQYF
cdr3_nt: TGTGCCAGCTCACCACTCAGGAGCACAGATACGCAGTATTTT
j_call: TRBJ2-3
clone_size: NA
d_call: NA
v_call: TRBV18

cdr3_aa: CASSPSAAIEDEQFF
cdr3_nt: TGTGCCAGCAGCCCGTCGGCGGCTATTGAGGATGAGCAGTTCTTC
j_call: TRBJ2-1
clone_size: NA
d_call: NA
v_call: TRBV9

cdr3_aa: CASGLGVGVYEQYF
cdr3_nt: TGTGCCAGCGGCCTCGGGGTTGGAGTATACGAGCAGTACTTC
j_call: TRBJ2-7
clone_size: NA
d_call: NA
v_call: TRBV5-8

cdr3_aa: CASSVNRDNEQFF
cdr3_nt: TGTGCCAGCAGCGTGAACAGGGACAATGAGCAGTTCTTC
j_call: TRBJ2-1
clone_size: NA
d_call: NA
v_call: TRBV11-3

cdr3_aa: CASTPAPRDSEAFF
cdr3_nt: TGTGCCAGCACCCCGGCCCCCAGGGACTCCGAAGCTTTCTTT
j_call: TRBJ1-1
clone_size: NA
d_call: NA
v_call: TRBV9

cdr3_aa: CASSQDQASGRKGFYNEQFF
cdr3_nt: TGCGCCAGCAGCCAAGATCAGGCTAGCGGGAGGAAAGGCTTTTACAATGAGCAGTTCTTC
j_call: TRBJ2-1
clone_size: NA
d_call: TRBD2
v_call: TRBV4-1

cdr3_aa: CASSLGTGDTEAFF
cdr3_nt: TGTGCCAGCAGCTTGGGAACAGGGGACACTGAAGCTTTCTTT
j_call: TRBJ1-1
clone_size: NA
d_call: TRBD1
v_call: TRBV7-9

cdr3_aa: CASSSGLAGEETQYF
cdr3_nt: TGTGCCAGCAGCTCGGGACTAGCGGGAGAAGAGACCCAGTACTTC
j_call: TRBJ2-5
clone_size: once
d_call: TRBD2
v_call: TRBV7-3